These 14 T cell receptor beta chains share one sample of origin, sequenced in a study of blood T cell repertoires in COVID-19. Clones were sequenced by immunoSEQ multiplex PCR, and TCRdb holds only the in-frame ones, with some missing. This sample has 150,000 or so clones, with under 90% found just once. The sequenced sample was peripheral blood. Receptors were obtained from a human donor in a cohort sampled during active COVID-19.

V gene TRBV28 combines with J gene TRBJ1-1; tentatively, D is TRBD1 (6 bases). The V and J ends lost 6 bases and 2 bases respectively, with 13 bases between them. CDR3 length: 14 amino acids. Looked up from germline, CDR1 is MDHEN and CDR2 is SYDVKM. The CDR3 coding sequence is TGTGCCAGCAGCCTACAGGGAGTAAACACTGAAGCTTTCTTT. Translated, it gives CASSLQGVNTEAFF.

This clone came up a few times. The rearrangement joins TRBV6-5 to TRBJ2-1; 11 bases align to TRBD1. The CDR3 has 15 amino acids. V was clipped by 2 bases and J by 4 bases; unmatched bases: 1. CDR1 and CDR2 from the germline V gene are MNHEY and SVGAGI. The CDR3 DNA follows: TGTGCCAGCAGTTACGGACAGGGGGCTTACAATGAGCAGTTCTTC. Translated: CASSYGQGAYNEQFF.

This clone was recorded many times. The chain carries TRBV19 and TRBJ1-1; D might be TRBD1 (6 bases). There are 11 residues in the CDR3. CDR1 and CDR2 (germline): LNHDA, SQIVND (reference sequence). Trimming removed 7 bases at V and 13 bases at J, with 16 bases between. CDR3: CASTGQRLGFF. CDR3 DNA: TGTGCCAGTACGGGACAACGGTTGGGTTTCTTT.

V is TRBV28 and J is TRBJ2-1, with TRBD1 matching 9 bases. Germline CDR1 reads MDHEN; CDR2 reads SYDVKM. The V and J ends lost 4 bases and 4 bases, in that order; junction bases with no gene match: 8. This CDR3 spans 16 amino acids. For the CDR3, the DNA is TGTGCCAGCAGTTCGCTTGGGACAGGGTATTACAATGAGCAGTTCTTC. This translates into CASSSLGTGYYNEQFF.

The chain joins TRBV7-9 to TRBJ2-5, with 7 bases identical to TRBD1. CDR1 is SEHNR and CDR2 is FQNEAQ in the germline V gene (reference sequence). J gave up 1 base and V 1 base, and 3 bases lay outside the gene matches. The CDR3 length is 15 residues. CDR3 sequence reads: CASSLGDRVQETQYF. CDR3 bases: TGTGCCAGCAGCTTAGGAGACAGGGTCCAAGAGACCCAGTACTTC.

A few counts support this clone. This chain connects TRBV7-9 to TRBJ1-6; D perhaps matches TRBD1 (6 bases). V was pared by 4 bases and J by 7 bases, with 14 bases between. Germline CDR1 SEHNR, CDR2 FQNEAQ (reference sequence). The CDR3 covers 15 residues. CDR3 nucleotide sequence: TGTGCCAGCAGCTCCAGGGACATGGACAATTCACCCCTCCACTTT. Amino acids: CASSSRDMDNSPLHF.

This chain uses TRBV10-1 with TRBJ2-3; perhaps TRBD2 as D (7 bases). Germline lookup yields CDR1 WNHNN and CDR2 SYGVQD (reference sequence). The CDR3 runs to 14 residues. The V and J ends lost 3 bases and 1 base respectively, with 8 bases between them. Here the CDR3 reads CASSEGGGTDTQYF. The CDR3, as DNA: TGCGCCAGCAGTGAAGGGGGGGGCACAGATACGCAGTATTTT.

The chain carries TRBV7-8 and TRBJ1-5, with a tentative D call TRBD1 (6 bases). V was cut by 5 bases and J by 5 bases, with 13 bases left in between. Germline assignment: CDR1 SGHVS and CDR2 FQNEAQ. CDR3 length: 14 amino acids. The CDR3 sequence: CASSPQGIYQPQHF. In DNA form, the CDR3 reads TGTGCCAGCAGCCCACAGGGAATTTATCAGCCCCAGCATTTT.

The gene calls are TRBV6-1 and TRBJ1-6; a weak D match, TRBD1 (5 bases). The CDR3 spans 14 residues. Germline V lookup: CDR1 MNHNS, CDR2 SASEGT. V dropped 0 bases and J dropped 7 bases, with 7 bases sitting between them. CDR3 DNA sequence: TGTGCCAGCAGTGAAGCGGGGGGGAATTCACCCCTCCACTTT. Its protein product is CASSEAGGNSPLHF.

The chain carries TRBV6-5 and TRBJ1-4, with a tentative D call TRBD1 (5 bases). This CDR3 comprises 12 residues. Per the germline V gene, CDR1 is MNHEY and CDR2 is SVGAGI. V lost 5 bases and J lost 8, with 9 bases in between. The CDR3 here is CASSHQGEKLFF. The CDR3 DNA is TGTGCCAGCAGTCACCAGGGAGAAAAACTGTTTTTT.

This clone was counted once. The V call is TRBV7-9, the J call TRBJ2-2; 8 bases align to TRBD1. The trim removed 5 bases at V and 1 base at J, leaving 6 bases unmatched. Germline V lookup: CDR1 SEHNR, CDR2 FQNEAQ (reference sequence). CDR3 length equals 16 residues. The CDR3 bases are TGTGCCAGCAGCCTACCCGGACAGGGGAACACCGGGGAGCTGTTTTTT. This encodes CASSLPGQGNTGELFF.

This chain joins TRBV5-1 and TRBJ2-7; 7 nucleotides line up with TRBD1. J lost 4 bases, V lost 1 base, and 11 bases had no gene match. The V gene's germline CDR1 is SGHRS and CDR2 YFSETQ. This CDR3 has 16 amino acids. CDR3 bases: TGCGCCAGCAGCTTGACAAAACACTCAGGGGGTTACGAGCAGTACTTC. Translating gives CASSLTKHSGGYEQYF.

The V gene is TRBV7-6, the J gene TRBJ1-1; TRBD1 is a possible D gene (5 bases). The germline V gene has CDR1 SGHVS and CDR2 FNYEAQ. Deletions cut 5 bases from V and 4 bases from J, with 23 bases between. The length of the CDR3 is 17 residues. CDR3 loop: CASSPGEGRAWGTEAFF. CDR3 DNA sequence: TGTGCCAGCAGCCCCGGGGAGGGCAGGGCTTGGGGCACTGAAGCTTTCTTT. The full variable domain, rest sourced from reference TRBV7-6 and TRBJ1-1, is GAGVSQSPRYKVTKRGQDVALRCDPISGHVSLYWYRQALGQGPEFLTYFNYEAQQDKSGLPNDRFSAERPEGSISTLTIQRTEQRDSAMYRCASSPGEGRAWGTEAFFGQGTRLTVV.

The V gene is TRBV9, the J gene TRBJ2-7; the D gene is possibly TRBD1 (6 bases). Germline CDR1 is SGDLS and CDR2 is YYNGEE. V dropped 4 bases and J dropped 0 bases, with 11 bases sitting between them. The CDR3 consists of 14 residues. CDR3 sequence (DNA): TGTGCCAGCAGCATAGGACAGCACTCCTACGAGCAGTACTTC. This sequence encodes CASSIGQHSYEQYF.